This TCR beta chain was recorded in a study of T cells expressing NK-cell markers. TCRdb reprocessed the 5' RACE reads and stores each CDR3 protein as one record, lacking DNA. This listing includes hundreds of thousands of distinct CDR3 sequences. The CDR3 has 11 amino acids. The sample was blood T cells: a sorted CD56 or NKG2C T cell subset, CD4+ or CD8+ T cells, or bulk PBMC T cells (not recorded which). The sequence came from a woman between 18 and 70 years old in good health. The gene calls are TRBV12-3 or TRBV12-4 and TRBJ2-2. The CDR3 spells CASRSSGELFF.